The clone carrying this T cell receptor beta chain was seen many times. The antigen is undetermined. It was by two-round multiplex PCR that TCR beta CDR3 was amplified from genomic DNA. The first round of PCR was done with primers that matched each TRBV and TRBJ gene. Each CDR3 protein gets one entry after TCRdb re-called the multiplex PCR reads with MiXCR. The sample lists fewer than 65,000 distinct CDR3 sequences; over 30% were seen once. The sample belongs to a study of prognosis after radiotherapy for stage I lung cancer. Regarding the study as a whole: As reported, TRBV and TRBJ gene usage differed between patients who had metastases and those who did not. In patients who developed distant metastases, Shannon entropy measured after stereotactic body radiation therapy was lower, and baseline Shannon entropy was not associated with metastases.

V shed 4 bases and J 6 bases; nucleotides not matched to a gene: 6. Per germline, CDR1 SGHRS and CDR2 YFSETQ. This CDR3 contains 15 residues. Each of the patients had no lymph node involvement on CT and PET/CT and no prior chemotherapy, radiotherapy or other malignancies. This chain uses TRBV5-1 with TRBJ2-1; 11 bases fit TRBD1. The TCR comes from a donor aged 50 or older with non-small cell lung cancer. The source material was PBMCs, sampled before or after stereotactic body radiation therapy (not recorded which). CDR3 sequence (DNA): TGCGCCAGCAGCCTGGGACAGGGGGGGAGCAATGAGCAGTTCTTC. Translation: CASSLGQGGSNEQFF.